The 5 T cell receptor beta chains in this list originate from one sample, sequenced in a study of T cells expressing NK-cell markers. TCRdb reprocessed the 5' RACE reads and stores each CDR3 protein as one record, lacking DNA. The table gives about half a million distinct CDR3 sequences; the top ten clones make up approximately 1.4% of it. Sequencing input: blood T cells: a sorted CD56 or NKG2C T cell subset, CD4+ or CD8+ T cells, or bulk PBMC T cells (not recorded which). These receptors were collected from a woman in her fifties or sixties in good health.

The chain recombines TRBV4-1 with TRBJ2-2. CDR3 length: 14 residues. Germline-derived CDR1 and CDR2 are MGHRA and YSYEKL. The CDR3 sequence is CASSQPLETGELFF.

CDR3 in amino acids: CASSRRGEFAFF. The chain carries TRBV5-1 and TRBJ2-1; the D call from TCRdb, TRBD2, cannot be confirmed without DNA. Germline values: CDR1 SGHRS, CDR2 YFSETQ. The CDR3 is made up of 12 amino acids.

V usage is TRBV28 and J usage is TRBJ2-7; TCRdb picks TRBD2, but there is no DNA to check that call. In germline, CDR1 is MDHEN, CDR2 SYDVKM. CDR3 length: 14 residues. The CDR3 loop reads CASSLEGPIYEQYF.

This chain links TRBV12-3 or TRBV12-4 with TRBJ2-1; there is no DNA to check the TCRdb D call of TRBD1. The CDR3 contains 16 residues. Here the CDR3 reads CASSSTAGTYINEQFF.

The rearrangement links TRBV5-1 to TRBJ2-1; TCRdb's D call of TRBD2 is untestable without DNA. CDR1 and CDR2 from the germline V gene are SGHRS and YFSETQ. This CDR3 has 23 amino acids. The CDR3 loop reads CASSLYPAGGPEVGISSYNEQFF.